The 9 T cell receptor beta chains presented below share a single source sample, sequenced in a study of T cell repertoires in cytomegalovirus infection. TCRdb reprocessed the reads with MiXCR, giving one entry per CDR3 protein. The sample shows about 150,000 distinct CDR3 sequences, about a quarter of them seen only once. Specimen: PBMCs. All receptors derive from a human donor in good health (CMV status not recorded). Some clones in this sample may be carry-over from other donors' samples.

Turning to this clonotype: A read error is possible here, since a much larger clone lies one base away. The rearrangement uses TRBV6-1 and TRBJ2-1; TRBD2 might be the D (6 bases). CDR3 length: 14 residues. The germline V gene encodes CDR1 MNHNS and CDR2 SASEGT. CDR3: CASSQRPLGGEQVF. The DNA of the CDR3 is TGTGCCAGCAGCCAGAGGCCCCTGGGGGGTGAGCAGGTCTTC.

This clonotype was detected many times. The gene calls are TRBV11-3 and TRBJ2-1; no definite D call. With 4 bases removed from V and 7 bases from J, the gap between germline ends came to 14 bases. Per the germline V gene, CDR1 is SGHNT and CDR2 is YENEEA. This CDR3 spans 14 amino acids. In DNA form, the CDR3 reads TGTGCCAGCAGCTCCTCGGCCGTCGGAAATGAGCAGTTCTTC. This sequence encodes CASSSSAVGNEQFF.

This clonotype turned up a few times. This sequence joins TRBV7-6 and TRBJ1-1; 7 bases match TRBD1. There are 14 residues in the CDR3. Trimming took 1 base from V and 5 from J; bases not matched to a gene: 4. Germline values: CDR1 SGHVS, CDR2 FNYEAQ. The CDR3 loop is CASSLVQGKTEAFF. The CDR3 DNA reads as TGTGCCAGCAGCTTAGTACAGGGGAAGACTGAAGCTTTCTTT.

This clonotype showed up many times. This chain uses TRBV14 with TRBJ2-5; a possible D gene is TRBD1 (6 bases). CDR3 size: 15 residues. V was pared by 1 base and J by 5 bases, with 14 bases between. CDR1 is SGHDN and CDR2 is FVKESK in the germline V gene. This chain's CDR3 is CASSQGWTEWETQYF. The CDR3 DNA follows: TGTGCCAGCAGCCAAGGATGGACAGAGTGGGAGACCCAGTACTTC.

The chain joins TRBV2 to TRBJ1-4; D ambiguous. From germline, CDR1 is SNHLY and CDR2 FYNNEI. This CDR3 contains 15 residues. Trimming cost V 2 bases and J 2 bases, with 9 bases left between them. The CDR3 DNA sequence: TGTGCCAGCAGTGAACTGGCGGCTACTAATGAAAAACTGTTTTTT. Translated: CASSELAATNEKLFF.

In its sample, this clonotype was seen a few times. The chain joins TRBV4-1 to TRBJ1-5; 7 bases line up with TRBD1. Looked up from germline, CDR1 is MGHRA and CDR2 is YSYEKL. The CDR3 is made up of 19 amino acids. J gave up 0 bases and V 0 bases, and 11 bases lay outside the gene matches. The CDR3 protein is CASSQEGTDPNDSNQPQHF. In DNA form, the CDR3 reads TGCGCCAGCAGCCAAGAAGGGACAGACCCTAACGATAGCAATCAGCCCCAGCATTTT.

This clonotype was detected only a few times. This sequence joins TRBV28 and TRBJ1-2, with a weak D call TRBD1 (6 bases). V lost 3 bases, J lost 4 bases, and 18 bases lay in between. The CDR3 runs to 16 residues. Germline CDR1 MDHEN, CDR2 SYDVKM. This CDR3 is CASSFPPWDTRYGYTF. The CDR3 DNA reads as TGTGCCAGCAGTTTTCCGCCGTGGGACACCCGCTATGGCTACACCTTC.

CDR3 nucleotides: TGCGCCAGCAGCGCCGGACAGGATCCTCAGTACTTC. Amino acids: CASSAGQDPQYF. J is TRBJ2-7 and V is TRBV5-1; 7 positions agree with TRBD1. Germline V gene sequence: CDR1 SGHRS, CDR2 YFSETQ. V shed 4 bases, J shed 10 bases, and the junction held 8 bases outside the gene matches. The CDR3 length is 12 residues.

The chain combines TRBV20-1 with TRBJ1-1; TRBD1 agrees at 7 bases. CDR1 and CDR2 (germline): DFQATT, SNEGSKA (reference sequence). The J segment lost 11 bases and the V segment lost 0 bases, leaving 6 bases of the junction unmatched. The length of the CDR3 is 12 residues. The chain's CDR3 is CSARDGQEGAFF. The DNA of the CDR3 is TGCAGTGCTAGAGATGGACAGGAGGGTGCTTTCTTT.